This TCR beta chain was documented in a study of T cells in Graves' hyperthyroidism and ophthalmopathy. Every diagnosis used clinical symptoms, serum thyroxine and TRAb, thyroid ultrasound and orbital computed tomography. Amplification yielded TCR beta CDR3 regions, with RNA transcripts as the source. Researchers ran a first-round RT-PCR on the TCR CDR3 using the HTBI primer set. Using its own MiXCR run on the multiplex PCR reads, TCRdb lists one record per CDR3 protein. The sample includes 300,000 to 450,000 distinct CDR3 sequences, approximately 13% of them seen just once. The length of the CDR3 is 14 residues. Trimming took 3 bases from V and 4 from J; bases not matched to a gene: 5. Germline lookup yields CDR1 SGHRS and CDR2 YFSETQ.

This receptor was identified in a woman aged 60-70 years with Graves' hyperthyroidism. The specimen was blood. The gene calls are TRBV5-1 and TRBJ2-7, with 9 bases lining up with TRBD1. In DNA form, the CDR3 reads TGCGCCAGCAGCTGGGGGGGACAGGGTTACGAGCAGTACTTC. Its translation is CASSWGGQGYEQYF.